These T cell receptor beta chains were read from a single sample in a study of T cell repertoires and Cas9 in healthy adults. The repertoire was sequenced with immunoSEQ multiplex PCR; TCRdb's copy has only in-frame clones and lacks some. Seen here are 20,000 to 25,000 clones, around 90% observed once, and the top ten hold around 0.71%. Sample: CD4+ effector T cells (CD127+, CD25-, CD137-, CD154-) from PBMCs; culture status not recorded. The receptors were gathered from a human donor in good health. The CDR3 runs from the conserved cysteine through the conserved F or W. Fields, in order: D gene, CDR3 length, V gene, clone size, J gene, CDR3 protein, CDR3 DNA. The D gene is left open where the match is weak. A row's size may be missing; if present it is once, few, many or a size class.

-	15	TRBV6-1	-	TRBJ1-4	CASSEPSATNEKLFF	TGTGCCAGCAGTGAACCGAGTGCAACTAATGAAAAACTGTTTTTT
-	16	TRBV21-1	-	TRBJ1-2	CASSKGEQGLTIGYTF	TGTGCCAGCAGCAAAGGGGAACAGGGACTGACTATCGGCTACACCTTC
-	15	TRBV7-2	-	TRBJ2-1	CASRRSSGAYNEQFF	TGTGCCAGCAGACGCTCCTCAGGGGCCTACAATGAGCAGTTCTTC
TRBD1	14	TRBV29-1	once	TRBJ2-5	CSVEEGQGGETQYF	TGCAGCGTTGAAGAGGGACAGGGTGGCGAGACCCAGTACTTC
-	13	TRBV6-1	-	TRBJ1-1	CASSEDRYSEAFF	TGTGCCAGCAGTGAAGATAGGTACTCTGAAGCTTTCTTT
TRBD1	14	TRBV9	-	TRBJ2-3	CASSSGTGSDTQYF	TGTGCCAGCAGCTCCGGGACAGGGTCAGATACGCAGTATTTT
-	15	TRBV6-5	-	TRBJ1-6	CASSLGSFADSPLHF	TGTGCCAGCAGTCTCGGGAGCTTTGCGGATTCACCCCTCCACTTT
TRBD1	13	TRBV6-1	-	TRBJ1-5	CASSGQGSQPQHF	TGTGCCAGCAGTGGACAGGGCTCTCAGCCCCAGCATTTT
TRBD1	16	TRBV9	once	TRBJ1-1	CASSPRAGGAGTEAFF	TGTGCCAGCAGCCCACGCGCAGGGGGCGCGGGCACTGAAGCTTTCTTT
-	16	TRBV23-1	-	TRBJ1-6	CASSQSERSQTSPPHF	TGCGCCAGCAGTCAATCAGAAAGGTCACAAACATCACCCCCCCACTTT
-	16	TRBV9	-	TRBJ2-5	CASSPGGSEPLETQYF	TGTGCCAGCAGCCCAGGCGGGTCTGAACCTCTAGAGACCCAGTACTTC
TRBD1	16	TRBV7-8	-	TRBJ1-6	CASSPWRGQGNSPLHF	TGTGCCAGCAGCCCCTGGAGGGGGCAGGGGAATTCACCCCTCCACTTT
-	14	TRBV12-5	-	TRBJ1-5	CASGLGQYNQPQHF	TGTGCTAGTGGTTTGGGCCAGTACAATCAGCCCCAGCATTTT
-	17	TRBV7-9	once	TRBJ2-7	CASSRGGGDFISYEQYF	TGTGCCAGCAGCAGGGGGGGAGGAGATTTTATATCCTACGAGCAGTACTTC
-	14	TRBV9	few	TRBJ1-1	CASSVEPRARGAFF	TGTGCCAGCAGCGTAGAACCCAGGGCTAGAGGGGCTTTCTTT
-	16	TRBV5-8	once	TRBJ2-5	CASSLDVGWGQETQYF	TGTGCCAGCAGCTTGGACGTAGGGTGGGGGCAAGAGACCCAGTACTTC
TRBD2	15	TRBV10-1	-	TRBJ2-2	CASSSTSGKTGELFF	TGCGCCAGCAGTTCGACTAGCGGGAAGACCGGGGAGCTGTTTTTT
-	15	TRBV5-1	-	TRBJ1-1	CASSLRAGGEPEAFF	TGCGCCAGCAGCTTGAGGGCGGGGGGTGAACCTGAAGCTTTCTTT
-	14	TRBV5-1	-	TRBJ1-1	CASSLGTGSTEAFF	TGCGCCAGCAGCTTGGGTACAGGGAGCACTGAAGCTTTCTTT
-	15	TRBV28	-	TRBJ2-1	CASSAHTDLSNEQFF	TGTGCCAGCAGTGCCCACACCGATTTGTCCAATGAGCAGTTCTTC
-	13	TRBV30	-	TRBJ1-1	CAWNGKINTEAFF	TGTGCCTGGAATGGGAAGATCAACACTGAAGCTTTCTTT
-	13	TRBV27	-	TRBJ1-1	CASSSPRTLEAFF	TGTGCCAGCAGTTCCCCGCGGACTTTGGAAGCTTTCTTT
TRBD1	15	TRBV28	-	TRBJ1-4	CASSLGQGMEEKLFF	TGTGCCAGCAGTCTAGGACAGGGGATGGAAGAAAAACTGTTTTTT
TRBD2	18	TRBV5-1	-	TRBJ2-1	CASSFTPGPPGGYNEQFF	TGCGCCAGCAGCTTTACTCCGGGACCCCCGGGGGGTTACAATGAGCAGTTCTTC
-	13	TRBV7-2	-	TRBJ1-5	CASSDDSNQPQHF	TGTGCCAGCAGCGATGACAGCAATCAGCCCCAGCATTTT
-	16	TRBV6-1	-	TRBJ2-1	CASSEADQNPYNEQFF	TGTGCCAGCAGTGAAGCGGATCAGAACCCTTACAATGAGCAGTTCTTC
TRBD2	14	TRBV7-2	-	TRBJ2-2	CASKAGTNTGELFF	TGTGCCAGCAAAGCGGGGACGAACACCGGGGAGCTGTTTTTT
-	12	TRBV6-1	-	TRBJ2-1	CASSDRPNEQFF	TGTGCCAGCAGTGATAGACCAAATGAGCAGTTCTTC
-	16	TRBV19	-	TRBJ1-6	CASSTTGNSYNSPLHF	TGTGCCAGTAGTACGACGGGGAACTCCTATAATTCACCCCTCCACTTT
-	13	TRBV18	once	TRBJ1-6	CASSPGGNSPLHF	TGTGCCAGCTCACCAGGGGGGAATTCACCCCTCCACTTT
TRBD1	14	TRBV2	-	TRBJ1-1	CASRGDRGTGEAFF	TGTGCCAGCAGGGGGGACAGGGGGACCGGCGAAGCTTTCTTT
-	15	TRBV7-6	-	TRBJ1-6	CASSLEGRGDSPLHF	TGTGCCAGCAGCTTAGAGGGCAGGGGTGATTCACCCCTCCACTTT
-	15	TRBV19	once	TRBJ2-3	CASTPGGPGTGTQYF	TGTGCCAGTACTCCGGGTGGGCCGGGCACGGGTACGCAGTATTTT
-	15	TRBV5-4	-	TRBJ1-6	CASSLRGGYNSPLHF	TGTGCCAGCAGCTTGCGAGGGGGCTATAATTCACCCCTCCACTTT
-	15	TRBV5-6	-	TRBJ2-6	CASSFAGAGANVLTF	TGTGCCAGCAGCTTTGCCGGGGCTGGGGCCAACGTCCTGACTTTC